Each of the 12 T cell receptor beta chains below was sequenced from the same sample in a study of blood T cells in healthy people across ages. The authors ran a second PCR of 7 to 11 cycles using a sample-barcoded 5' primer and a J-beta primer mix. TCRdb passed the 5' RACE reads through MiXCR, listing each CDR3 protein once. Counted here are 1.5 million to 2 million distinct CDR3 sequences, roughly two fifths occurring once; the ten biggest clones make up more than 20%. Sample: blood. These TCRs come from a human donor in good health.

Notes on this clonotype: Mismatch with germline at one junction end may stem from a read error. V and J are TRBV28 and TRBJ1-5; tentative D call: TRBD1 (5 bases). CDR3 length: 16 residues. Germline lookup yields CDR1 MDHEN and CDR2 SYDVKM. The CDR3 bases are TGTGTCAGCAGTTTATGGCGGGGGTTCGGCAATCAGCCCCAGCATTTT. Its translation is CVSSLWRGFGNQPQHF.

The chain combines TRBV20-1 with TRBJ2-5; 11 bases fit TRBD1. The J call may be wrong; the DNA end is better matched by TRBJ2-7. This CDR3 comprises 16 residues. CDR1 DFQATT and CDR2 SNEGSKA come from the germline V gene (reference sequence). In nucleotides, the CDR3 is TGCAGTGCACCAACGGGACAGGGGGGAGTAAACCACGAGCAGTACTTC. It translates to CSAPTGQGGVNHEQYF.

The chain carries TRBV24-1 and TRBJ2-3; weak D call: TRBD2 (7 bases). CDR3 length: 17 amino acids. The V gene's germline CDR1 is KGHDR and CDR2 SFDVKD. The V end lost 5 bases, the J end lost 2 bases, and 19 bases lay between the germline ends. CDR3 in amino acids: CATSGTGGVIPTDTQYF. DNA of the CDR3: TGTGCCACCAGTGGGACGGGGGGCGTTATCCCCACAGATACGCAGTATTTT.

CDR3 region: CASSSGQLSTEAFF. CDR3 sequence (DNA): TGTGCCAGCAGTTCGGGACAACTGAGCACTGAAGCTTTCTTT. The rearrangement uses TRBV28 and TRBJ1-1, with a weak D call TRBD1 (6 bases). The germline V gene has CDR1 MDHEN and CDR2 SYDVKM. V was cut by 4 bases and J by 4 bases, with 13 bases left in between. The CDR3 covers 14 residues.

With respect to this clonotype: At one of its ends the junction is not consistent with the germline gene, which may arise from a read error. The rearrangement uses TRBV7-9 and TRBJ2-7; D not resolved. Germline-derived CDR1 and CDR2 are SEHNR and FQNEAQ (reference sequence). The CDR3 extends over 14 amino acids. CDR3 loop: CASSAQVGSYEQYF. The CDR3 nucleotides are TGTGCCAGCAGCGCCCAGGTTGGCTCCTACGAGCAATACTTC.

The chain has TRBV5-1 and TRBJ1-5; 7 nucleotides line up with TRBD1. CDR1 SGHRS and CDR2 YFSETQ come from the germline V gene. This CDR3 contains 15 residues. Losses at the gene ends were 1 base for V and 5 bases for J; bases not matched to a gene: 6. CDR3 coding DNA: TGCGCCAGCAGCTTGTCCCCAGGGGGTGATCAGCCCCAGCATTTT. Protein sequence: CASSLSPGGDQPQHF.

This chain uses TRBV10-3 with TRBJ1-2; D is perhaps TRBD1 (6 bases). V was shortened by 5 bases and J by 5 bases, with 12 bases between the two germline ends. The CDR3 consists of 13 residues. The germline V gene encodes CDR1 ENHRY and CDR2 SYGVKD. CDR3 DNA: TGTGCCATCAGTAACGGGGGCCGGTATGGCTACACCTTC. Protein: CAISNGGRYGYTF.

The V call is TRBV12-3 or TRBV12-4, the J call TRBJ2-7, with a possible D match to TRBD1 (6 bases). The CDR3 is made up of 13 amino acids. V lost 6 bases, J lost 2 bases, and 11 bases lay in between. The CDR3 nucleotides are TGTGCCAGCAGGGGGACACAACCCTACGAGCAGTACTTC. Translation gives CASRGTQPYEQYF.

In this sample, this clonotype turned up many times. The V and J genes are TRBV29-1 and TRBJ2-5; the D gene is possibly TRBD2 (5 bases). The CDR3 totals 12 residues. V was cut by 4 bases and J by 5 bases, with 11 bases left in between. Germline CDR1 reads SQVTM; CDR2 reads ANQGSEA. The CDR3, as DNA: TGCAGCGTTGTGGAGGTTTCGGAGACCCAGTACTTC. The encoded protein is CSVVEVSETQYF.

J is TRBJ2-7 and V is TRBV29-1; 8 positions match TRBD1. The V and J ends lost 3 bases and 6 bases, in that order; junction bases with no gene match: 4. Germline-derived CDR1 and CDR2 are SQVTM and ANQGSEA. The CDR3 spans 12 residues. The CDR3 sequence: CSVEAGGVEQYF. For the CDR3, the DNA is TGCAGCGTTGAGGCAGGGGGCGTCGAGCAGTACTTC.

This rearrangement joins TRBV7-9 to TRBJ2-1; 10 positions agree with TRBD1. CDR3 size: 19 residues. Germline CDR1 is SEHNR and CDR2 is FQNEAQ (reference sequence). V lost 4 bases, J lost 0 bases, and 12 bases stayed unmatched. CDR3 region: CASSSTGQGFRGSYNEQFF. The CDR3 nucleotides are TGTGCCAGCAGCTCAACGGGACAGGGGTTTAGAGGCTCCTACAATGAGCAGTTCTTC. The entire variable domain, with the rest obtained from reference TRBV7-9 and TRBJ2-1, is as follows: DTGVSQNPRHKITKRGQNVTFRCDPISEHNRLYWYRQTLGQGPEFLTYFQNEAQLEKSRLLSDRFSAERPKGSFSTLEIQRTEQGDSAMYLCASSSTGQGFRGSYNEQFFGPGTRLTVL.

This clonotype was counted between two and nine times. The rearrangement links TRBV27 to TRBJ2-7, with a possible D match to TRBD2 (5 bases). Germline V gene sequence: CDR1 MNHEY, CDR2 SMNVEV (reference sequence). Trimming shortened V by 6 bases and J by 6 bases, and 15 bases separated the two germline ends. The CDR3 spans 13 residues. In nucleotides, the CDR3 is TGTGCCAGCAGCACTACCTTCGGGGTCGAGCAGTACTTC. Its translation: CASSTTFGVEQYF.